The clone carrying this T cell receptor beta chain was found many times. This sample stems from a study of molecular identifiers for immune sequencing clone quantification. TCRdb reanalysed the PCR reads using MiXCR and keeps one entry per CDR3 protein. The data show 85,000 to 100,000 distinct CDR3 sequences, approximately 25% seen once. Trimming left V 5 bases short and J 0 bases short, with 8 bases between. Germline-derived CDR1 and CDR2 are MNHEY and SMNVEV (reference sequence). There are 14 residues in the CDR3. This rearrangement joins TRBV27 to TRBJ1-3; no clear D gene. The origin of this receptor is a human donor in good health. Some libraries in this study had Jurkat cell RNA spiked in. Sequencing was done on a sample of naive CD8+ T cells from blood, with Jurkat cell RNA spiked in. Described subset: FACS-sorted CD8+CD4-CCR7+CD45RA+ naive T cells. In DNA, the CDR3 is TGTGCCAGCAGTCCGGTCCCCTCTGGAAACACCATATATTTT. It translates to CASSPVPSGNTIYF.